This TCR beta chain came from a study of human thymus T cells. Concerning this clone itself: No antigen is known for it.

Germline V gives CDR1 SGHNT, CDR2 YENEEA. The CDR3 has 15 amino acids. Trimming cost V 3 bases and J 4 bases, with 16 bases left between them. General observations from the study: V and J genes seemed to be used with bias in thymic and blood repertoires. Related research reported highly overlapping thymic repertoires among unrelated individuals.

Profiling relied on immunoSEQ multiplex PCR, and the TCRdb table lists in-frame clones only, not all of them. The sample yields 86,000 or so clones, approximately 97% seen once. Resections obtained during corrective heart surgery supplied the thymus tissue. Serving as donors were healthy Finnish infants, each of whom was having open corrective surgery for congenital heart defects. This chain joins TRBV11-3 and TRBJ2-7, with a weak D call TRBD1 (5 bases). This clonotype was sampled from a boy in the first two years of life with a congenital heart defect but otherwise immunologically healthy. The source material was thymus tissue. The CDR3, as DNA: TGTGCCAGCAGCTTTATTGGTAGGGGCGATTACGAGCAGTACTTC. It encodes CASSFIGRGDYEQYF.